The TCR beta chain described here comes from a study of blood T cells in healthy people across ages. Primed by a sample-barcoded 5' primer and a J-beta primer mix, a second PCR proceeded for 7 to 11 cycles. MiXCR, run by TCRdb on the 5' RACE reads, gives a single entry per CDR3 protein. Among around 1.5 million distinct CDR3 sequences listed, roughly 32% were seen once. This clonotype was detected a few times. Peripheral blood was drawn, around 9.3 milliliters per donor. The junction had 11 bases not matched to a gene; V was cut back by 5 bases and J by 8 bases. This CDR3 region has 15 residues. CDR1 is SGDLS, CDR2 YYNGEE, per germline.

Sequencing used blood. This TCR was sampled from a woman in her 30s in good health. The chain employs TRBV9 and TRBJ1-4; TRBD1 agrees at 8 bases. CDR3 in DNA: TGTGCCAGCAGTCCCCCGACAGGGGAGGAGGAAAAACTGTTTTTT. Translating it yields CASSPPTGEEEKLFF.